One T cell receptor beta chain is described in this entry. Its antigen remains unidentified. Profiling relied on immunoSEQ multiplex PCR, and the TCRdb table lists in-frame clones only, not all of them. The sample carries tens of thousands of clones, just under 70% recorded once. This sample was taken from a study of cytotoxic CD8 clonotypes in ibrutinib-treated CLL. Looking at the study overall: Sequencing produced an average of about 280,000 productive templates and tens of thousands of productive rearrangements per sample.

Overall study findings and caveats: Clonality went up at ibrutinib response and then declined back toward baseline at progression. Baseline levels of clonality went above those of age-matched healthy donors and moved with circulating CD8+ T-cell counts.

CDR3 size: 14 residues. Germline loops: CDR1 SGDLS, CDR2 YYNGEE. V lost 3 bases to trimming and J lost 3 bases, with 10 bases between them. This specimen consisted of PBMCs, obtained after 24 months of ibrutinib treatment. The clonotype was recovered from a human donor with chronic lymphocytic leukemia. The chain joins TRBV9 to TRBJ1-3; possible D gene TRBD1, 6 bases. The CDR3 loop reads CASSEGVNGNTIYF. CDR3 coding DNA: TGTGCCAGCAGCGAGGGGGTGAATGGAAACACCATATATTTT.